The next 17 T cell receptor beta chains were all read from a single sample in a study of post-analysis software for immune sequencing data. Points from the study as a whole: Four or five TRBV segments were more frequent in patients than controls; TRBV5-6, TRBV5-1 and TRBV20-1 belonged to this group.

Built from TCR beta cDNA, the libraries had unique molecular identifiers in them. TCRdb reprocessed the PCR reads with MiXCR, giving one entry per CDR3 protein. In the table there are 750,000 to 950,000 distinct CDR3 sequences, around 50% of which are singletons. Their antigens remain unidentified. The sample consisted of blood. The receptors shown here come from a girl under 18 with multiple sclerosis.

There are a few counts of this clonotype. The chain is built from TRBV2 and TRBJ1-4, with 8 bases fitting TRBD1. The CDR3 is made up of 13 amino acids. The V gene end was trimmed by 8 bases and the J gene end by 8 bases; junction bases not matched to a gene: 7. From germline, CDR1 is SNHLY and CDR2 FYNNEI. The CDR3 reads CASHGQGSEKLFF. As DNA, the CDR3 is TGTGCCAGCCATGGACAGGGATCGGAAAAACTGTTTTTT. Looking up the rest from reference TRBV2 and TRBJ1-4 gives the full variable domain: EPEVTQTPSHQVTQMGQEVILRCVPISNHLYFYWYRQILGQKVEFLVSFYNNEISEKSEIFDDQFSVERPDGSNFTLKIRSTKLEDSAMYFCASHGQGSEKLFFGSGTQLSVL.

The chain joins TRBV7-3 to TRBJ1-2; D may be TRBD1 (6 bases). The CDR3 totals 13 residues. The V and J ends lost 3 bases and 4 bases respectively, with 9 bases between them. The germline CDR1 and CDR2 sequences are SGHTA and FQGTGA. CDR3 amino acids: CASSFVGGYGYTF. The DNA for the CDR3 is TGTGCCAGCAGCTTTGTAGGGGGCTATGGCTACACCTTC.

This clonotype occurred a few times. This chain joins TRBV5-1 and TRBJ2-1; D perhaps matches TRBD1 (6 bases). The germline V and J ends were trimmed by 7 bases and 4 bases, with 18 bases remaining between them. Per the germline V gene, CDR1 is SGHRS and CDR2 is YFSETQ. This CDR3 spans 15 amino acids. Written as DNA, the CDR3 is TGCGCCAGCCACTCCCGGGACAAGGAATACAATGAGCAGTTCTTC. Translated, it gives CASHSRDKEYNEQFF.

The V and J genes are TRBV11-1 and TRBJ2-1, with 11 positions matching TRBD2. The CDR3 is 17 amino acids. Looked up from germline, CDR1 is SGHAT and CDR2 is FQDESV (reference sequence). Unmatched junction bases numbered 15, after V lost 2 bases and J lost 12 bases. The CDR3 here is CASSLNWLAGGLRGQFF. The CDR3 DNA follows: TGTGCCAGCAGCTTAAATTGGCTAGCGGGAGGTCTCAGGGGGCAGTTCTTC.

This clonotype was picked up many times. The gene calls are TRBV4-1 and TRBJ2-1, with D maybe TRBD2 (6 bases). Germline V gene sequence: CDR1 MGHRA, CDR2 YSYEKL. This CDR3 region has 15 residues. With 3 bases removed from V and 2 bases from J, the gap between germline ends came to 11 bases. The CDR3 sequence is CASSQSSDPYNEQFF. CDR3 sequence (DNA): TGCGCCAGCAGCCAGTCTAGCGACCCCTACAATGAGCAGTTCTTC.

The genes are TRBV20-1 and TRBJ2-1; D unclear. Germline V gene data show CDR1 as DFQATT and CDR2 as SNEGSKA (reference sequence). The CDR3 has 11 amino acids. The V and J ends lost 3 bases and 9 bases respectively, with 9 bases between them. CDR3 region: CSASRPGEQFF. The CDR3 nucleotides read TGCAGTGCTAGTCGTCCTGGTGAGCAGTTCTTC.

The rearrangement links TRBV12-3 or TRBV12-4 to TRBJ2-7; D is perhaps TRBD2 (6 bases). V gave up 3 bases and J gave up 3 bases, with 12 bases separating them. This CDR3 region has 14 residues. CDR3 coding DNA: TGTGCCAGCAGTTTCTTCGGGAGAGGCTACGAGCAGTACTTC. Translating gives CASSFFGRGYEQYF.

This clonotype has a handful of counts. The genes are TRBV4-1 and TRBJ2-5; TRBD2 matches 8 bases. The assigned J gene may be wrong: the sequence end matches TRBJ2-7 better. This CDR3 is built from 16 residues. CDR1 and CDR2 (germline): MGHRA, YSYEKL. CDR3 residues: CASSPASRGLDYEQYF. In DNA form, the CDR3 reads TGCGCCAGCAGCCCGGCCTCACGGGGACTAGATTACGAGCAGTACTTC.

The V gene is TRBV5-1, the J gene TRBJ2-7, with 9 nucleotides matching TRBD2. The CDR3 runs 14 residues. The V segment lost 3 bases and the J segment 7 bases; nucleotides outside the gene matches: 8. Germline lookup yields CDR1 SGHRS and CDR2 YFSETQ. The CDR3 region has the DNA TGCGCCAGCAGCTGGGTAGCGGGGGCGGATGAGCAGTACTTC. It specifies CASSWVAGADEQYF. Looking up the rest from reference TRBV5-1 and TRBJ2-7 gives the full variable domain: KAGVTQTPRYLIKTRGQQVTLSCSPISGHRSVSWYQQTPGQGLQFLFEYFSETQRNKGNFPGRFSGRQFSNSRSEMNVSTLELGDSALYLCASSWVAGADEQYFGPGTRLTVT.

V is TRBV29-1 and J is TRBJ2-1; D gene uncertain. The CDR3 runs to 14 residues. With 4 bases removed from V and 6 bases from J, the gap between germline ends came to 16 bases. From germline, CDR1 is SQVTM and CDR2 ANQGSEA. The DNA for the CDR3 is TGCAGCGTTGTGTGGACGAAAGCTTTCAATGAGCAGTTCTTC. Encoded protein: CSVVWTKAFNEQFF.

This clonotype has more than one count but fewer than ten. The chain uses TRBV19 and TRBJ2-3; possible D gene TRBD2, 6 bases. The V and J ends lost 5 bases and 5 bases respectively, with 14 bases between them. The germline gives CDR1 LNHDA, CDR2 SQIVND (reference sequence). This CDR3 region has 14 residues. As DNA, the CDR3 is TGTGCCAGTAGTCGACTAGAGGTAGGAGATACGCAGTATTTT. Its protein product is CASSRLEVGDTQYF. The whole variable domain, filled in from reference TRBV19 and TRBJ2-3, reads DGGITQSPKYLFRKEGQNVTLSCEQNLNHDAMYWYRQDPGQGLRLIYYSQIVNDFQKGDIAEGYSVSREKKESFPLTVTSAQKNPTAFYLCASSRLEVGDTQYFGPGTRLTVL.

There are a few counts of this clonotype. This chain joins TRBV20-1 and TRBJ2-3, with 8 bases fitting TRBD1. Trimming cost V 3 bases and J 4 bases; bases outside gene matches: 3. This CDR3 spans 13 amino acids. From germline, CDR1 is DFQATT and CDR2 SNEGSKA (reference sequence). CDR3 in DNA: TGCAGTGCTAGGCCAGGGGGCGCAGATACGCAGTATTTT. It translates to CSARPGGADTQYF.

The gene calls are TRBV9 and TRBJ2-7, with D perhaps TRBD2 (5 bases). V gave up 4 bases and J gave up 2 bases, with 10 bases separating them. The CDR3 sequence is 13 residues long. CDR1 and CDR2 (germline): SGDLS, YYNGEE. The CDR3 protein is CASSPGVTYEQYF. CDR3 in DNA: TGTGCCAGCAGCCCCGGGGTCACCTACGAGCAGTACTTC.

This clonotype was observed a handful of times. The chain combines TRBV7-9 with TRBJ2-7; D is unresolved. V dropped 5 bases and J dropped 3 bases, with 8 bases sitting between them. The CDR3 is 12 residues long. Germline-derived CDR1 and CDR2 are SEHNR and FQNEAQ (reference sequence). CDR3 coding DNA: TGTGCCAGCAGCGCCTGGGGCTACGAGCAGTACTTC. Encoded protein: CASSAWGYEQYF.

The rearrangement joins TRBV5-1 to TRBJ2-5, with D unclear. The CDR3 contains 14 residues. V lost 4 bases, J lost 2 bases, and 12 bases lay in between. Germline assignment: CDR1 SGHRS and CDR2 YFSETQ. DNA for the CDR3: TGCGCCAGCAGCCCGGGTTCTACTCAAGAGACCCAGTACTTC. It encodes CASSPGSTQETQYF.

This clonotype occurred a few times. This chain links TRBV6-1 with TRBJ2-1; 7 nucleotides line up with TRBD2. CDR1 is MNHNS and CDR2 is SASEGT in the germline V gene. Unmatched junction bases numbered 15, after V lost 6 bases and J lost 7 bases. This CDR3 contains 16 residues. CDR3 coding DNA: TGTGCCAGCAGAGGGCCGGGACTAAGAGGTAGGAATGAGCAGTTCTTC. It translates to CASRGPGLRGRNEQFF.

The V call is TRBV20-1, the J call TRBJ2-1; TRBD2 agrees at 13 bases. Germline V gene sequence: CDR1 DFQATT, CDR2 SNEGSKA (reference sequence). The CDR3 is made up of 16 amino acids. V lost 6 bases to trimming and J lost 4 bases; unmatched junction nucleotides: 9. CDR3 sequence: CSATRTSGGRYNEQFF. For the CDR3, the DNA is TGCAGTGCGACCAGGACTAGCGGGGGCCGATACAATGAGCAGTTCTTC.